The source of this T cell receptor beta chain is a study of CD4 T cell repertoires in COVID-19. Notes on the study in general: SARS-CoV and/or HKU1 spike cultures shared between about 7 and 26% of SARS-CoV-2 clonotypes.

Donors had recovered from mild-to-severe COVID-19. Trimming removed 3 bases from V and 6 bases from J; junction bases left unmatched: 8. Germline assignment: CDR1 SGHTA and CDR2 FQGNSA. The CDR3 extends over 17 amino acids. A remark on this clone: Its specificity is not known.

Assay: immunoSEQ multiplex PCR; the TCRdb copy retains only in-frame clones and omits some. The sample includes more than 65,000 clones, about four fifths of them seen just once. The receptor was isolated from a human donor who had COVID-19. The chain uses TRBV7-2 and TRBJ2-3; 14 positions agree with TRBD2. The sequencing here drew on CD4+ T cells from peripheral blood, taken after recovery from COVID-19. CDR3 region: CASSFAGLAGAGDTQYF. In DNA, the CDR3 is TGTGCCAGCAGCTTTGCGGGACTAGCGGGGGCCGGGGATACGCAGTATTTT. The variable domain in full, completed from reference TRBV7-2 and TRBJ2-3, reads GAGVSQSPSNKVTEKGKDVELRCDPISGHTALYWYRQSLGQGLEFLIYFQGNSAPDKSGLPSDRFSAERTGGSVSTLTIQRTQQEDSAVYLCASSFAGLAGAGDTQYFGPGTRLTVL.